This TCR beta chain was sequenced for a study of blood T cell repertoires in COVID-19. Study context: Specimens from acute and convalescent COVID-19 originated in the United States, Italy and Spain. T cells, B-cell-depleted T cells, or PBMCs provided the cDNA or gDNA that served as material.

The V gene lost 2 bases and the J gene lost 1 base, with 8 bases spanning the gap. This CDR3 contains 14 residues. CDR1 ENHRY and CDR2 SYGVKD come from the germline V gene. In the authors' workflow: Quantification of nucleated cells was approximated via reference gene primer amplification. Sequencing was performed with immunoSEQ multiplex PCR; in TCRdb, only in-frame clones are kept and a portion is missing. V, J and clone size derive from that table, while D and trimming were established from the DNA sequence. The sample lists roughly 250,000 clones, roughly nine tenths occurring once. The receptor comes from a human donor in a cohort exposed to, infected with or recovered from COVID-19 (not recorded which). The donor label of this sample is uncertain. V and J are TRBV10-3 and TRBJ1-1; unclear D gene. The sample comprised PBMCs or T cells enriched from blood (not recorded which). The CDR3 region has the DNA TGTGCCATCAGTGAGGCCACGGGGAACACTGAAGCTTTCTTT. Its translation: CAISEATGNTEAFF.